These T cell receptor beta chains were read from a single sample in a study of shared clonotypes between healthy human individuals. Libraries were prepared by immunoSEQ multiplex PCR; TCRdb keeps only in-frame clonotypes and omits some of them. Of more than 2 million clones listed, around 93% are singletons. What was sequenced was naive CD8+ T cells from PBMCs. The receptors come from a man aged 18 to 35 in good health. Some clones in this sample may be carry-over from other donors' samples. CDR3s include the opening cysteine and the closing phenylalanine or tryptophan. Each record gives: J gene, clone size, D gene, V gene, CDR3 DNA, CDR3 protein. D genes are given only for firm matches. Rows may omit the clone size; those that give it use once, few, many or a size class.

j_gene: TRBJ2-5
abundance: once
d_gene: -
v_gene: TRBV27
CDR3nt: TGTGCCAGCAGCCCTAGTTTTGGGGGCACGGAGACCCAGTACTTC
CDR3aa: CASSPSFGGTETQYF

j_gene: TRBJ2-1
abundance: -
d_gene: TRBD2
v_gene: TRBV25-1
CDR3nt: TGTGCCAGCAGTGAGGACCCTCGACTAGCGGGAGTCAACAATGAGCAGTTCTTC
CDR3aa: CASSEDPRLAGVNNEQFF

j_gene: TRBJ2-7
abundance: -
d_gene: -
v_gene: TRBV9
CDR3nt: TGTGCCAGCAGCCCACGGACCGCTTCCTACGAGCAGTACTTC
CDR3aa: CASSPRTASYEQYF

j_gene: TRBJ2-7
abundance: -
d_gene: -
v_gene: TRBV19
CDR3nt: TGTGCCAGTAGTATCTCTCTTCCAGGTCATAGCTCCTACGAGCAGTACTTC
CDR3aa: CASSISLPGHSSYEQYF

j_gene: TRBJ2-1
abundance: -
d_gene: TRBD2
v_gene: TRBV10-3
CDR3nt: TGTGCCATCAGTGGGCCGACTAGCGGGAGCTCCTACAATGAGCAGTTCTTC
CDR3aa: CAISGPTSGSSYNEQFF

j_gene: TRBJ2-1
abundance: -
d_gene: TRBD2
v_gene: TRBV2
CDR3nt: TGTGCCATCTACCCAGGACTAGCGGAGTTCTACAATGAGCAGTTCTTC
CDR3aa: CAIYPGLAEFYNEQFF

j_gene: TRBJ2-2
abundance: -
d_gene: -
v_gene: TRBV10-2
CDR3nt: TGCGCCAGCATCTCCCTATCCGGGAGCGGTGGTACCGGGGAGCTGTTTTTT
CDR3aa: CASISLSGSGGTGELFF

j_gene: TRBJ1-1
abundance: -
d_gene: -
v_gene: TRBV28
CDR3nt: TGTGCCAGCAATTTACGGGGGGGTTTCGGAGCTTTCTTT
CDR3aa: CASNLRGGFGAFF

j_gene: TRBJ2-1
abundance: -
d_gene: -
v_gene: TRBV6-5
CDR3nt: TGTGCCAGCAGCCTCCCCTTCGGCAATGAGCAGTTCTTC
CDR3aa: CASSLPFGNEQFF

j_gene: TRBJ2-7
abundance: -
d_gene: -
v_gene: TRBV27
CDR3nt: TGTGCCAGCAGTCTTCTACACGCCCTATCCCCCTACGAGCAGTACTTC
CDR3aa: CASSLLHALSPYEQYF

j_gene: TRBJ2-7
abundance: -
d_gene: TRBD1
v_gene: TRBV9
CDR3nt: TGTGCCAGCAGCGTAACAGGGGCCTACGAGCAGTACTTC
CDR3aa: CASSVTGAYEQYF

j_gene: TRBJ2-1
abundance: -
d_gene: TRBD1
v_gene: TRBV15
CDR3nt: TGTGCCACCAGCAGAGAAACCGGGACAGGGGGCTATGAGCAGTTCTTC
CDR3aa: CATSRETGTGGYEQFF